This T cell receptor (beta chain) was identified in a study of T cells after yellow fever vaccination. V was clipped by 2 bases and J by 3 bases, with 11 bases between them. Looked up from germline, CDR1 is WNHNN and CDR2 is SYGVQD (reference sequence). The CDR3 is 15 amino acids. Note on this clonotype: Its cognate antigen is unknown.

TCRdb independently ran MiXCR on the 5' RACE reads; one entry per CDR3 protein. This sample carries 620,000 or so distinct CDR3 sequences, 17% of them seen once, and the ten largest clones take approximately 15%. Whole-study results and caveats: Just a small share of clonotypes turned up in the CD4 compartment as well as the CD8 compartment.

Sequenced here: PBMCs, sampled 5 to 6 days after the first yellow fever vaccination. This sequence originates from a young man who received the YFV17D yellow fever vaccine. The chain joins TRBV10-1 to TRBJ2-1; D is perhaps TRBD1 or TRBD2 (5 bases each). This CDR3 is CASSEGTGIYNEQFF. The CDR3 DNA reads TGCGCCAGCAGTGAGGGGACGGGGATCTACAATGAGCAGTTCTTC.